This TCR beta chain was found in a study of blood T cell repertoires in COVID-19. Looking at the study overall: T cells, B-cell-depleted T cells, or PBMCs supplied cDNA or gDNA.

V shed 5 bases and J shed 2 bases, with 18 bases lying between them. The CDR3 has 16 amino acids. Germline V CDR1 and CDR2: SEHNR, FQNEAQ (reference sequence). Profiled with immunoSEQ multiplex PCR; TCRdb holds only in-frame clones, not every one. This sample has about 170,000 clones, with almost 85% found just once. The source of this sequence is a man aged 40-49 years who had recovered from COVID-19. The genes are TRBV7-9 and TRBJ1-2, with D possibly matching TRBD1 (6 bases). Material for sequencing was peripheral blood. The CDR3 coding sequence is TGTGCCAGCAGCCAACATTTAGAAACAGGGAACTATGGCTACACCTTC. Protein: CASSQHLETGNYGYTF.